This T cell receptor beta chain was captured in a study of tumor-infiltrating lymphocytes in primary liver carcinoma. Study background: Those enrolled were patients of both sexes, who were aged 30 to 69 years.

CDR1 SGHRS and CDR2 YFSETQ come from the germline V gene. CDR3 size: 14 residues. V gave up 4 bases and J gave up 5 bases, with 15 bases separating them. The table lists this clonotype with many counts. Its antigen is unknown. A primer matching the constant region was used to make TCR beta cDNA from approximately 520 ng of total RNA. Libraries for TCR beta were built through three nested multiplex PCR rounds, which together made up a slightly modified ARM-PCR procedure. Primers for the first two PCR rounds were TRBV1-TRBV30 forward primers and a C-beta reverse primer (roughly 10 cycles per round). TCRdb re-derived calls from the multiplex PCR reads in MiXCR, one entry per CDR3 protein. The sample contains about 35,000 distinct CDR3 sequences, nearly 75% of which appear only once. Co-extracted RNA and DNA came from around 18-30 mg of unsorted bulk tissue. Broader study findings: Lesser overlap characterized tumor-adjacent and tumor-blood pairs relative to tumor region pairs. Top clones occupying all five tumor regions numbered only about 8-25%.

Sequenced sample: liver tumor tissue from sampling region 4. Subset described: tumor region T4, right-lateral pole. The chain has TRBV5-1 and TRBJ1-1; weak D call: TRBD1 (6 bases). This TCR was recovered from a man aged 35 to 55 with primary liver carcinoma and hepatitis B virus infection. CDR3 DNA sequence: TGCGCCAGCAGCCCCCATCGACAGGCAACTGAAGCTTTCTTT. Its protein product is CASSPHRQATEAFF.